This TCR beta chain was sequenced during a study of radiation and T cells in renal cell carcinoma. Indicated treatment: 15 Gy SBRT to primary tumor, nephrectomy 4 weeks later. Nephrectomy followed 15 Gy stereotactic body radiation by 4 weeks. This clone came up a few times. Its antigen remains unidentified. Study results and caveats: From baseline, blood top tumor clonotypes peaked at 2 weeks post-radiation. No pretreatment tumor biopsies were available for baseline clonotypes. Dominant CDR3 motifs occupied more repertoire in irradiated than control tumors.

Data came from immunoSEQ multiplex PCR; TCRdb stores just in-frame clones and leaves some out. Counted here are 15,000 to 20,000 clones, 50% occurring once; the ten biggest clones make up around 40%. V lost 0 bases and J lost 1, with 10 bases in between. The CDR3 spans 15 residues. Per the germline V gene, CDR1 is MNHEY and CDR2 is SVGAGI. Source: tumor tissue, taken from a patient whose treatment included radiotherapy and nephrectomy. V usage is TRBV6-5 and J usage is TRBJ2-7; D assignment may be TRBD1 or TRBD2 (6 bases each). This TCR came from a woman in her sixties with renal cell carcinoma. CDR3: CASSYSRGASYEQYF. The DNA of the CDR3 is TGTGCCAGCAGTTACTCAAGGGGGGCGTCCTACGAGCAGTACTTC.